This entry features one TCR beta chain sequence. Data came from immunoSEQ multiplex PCR; TCRdb stores just in-frame clones and leaves some out. The repertoire holds more than 25,000 clones, with roughly 91% as singletons. The sample belongs to a study of control samples from healthy donors and cancer patients. V dropped 4 bases and J dropped 3 bases, with 13 bases sitting between them. Germline V gives CDR1 SGHKS, CDR2 YYEKEE (reference sequence). The CDR3 is 14 amino acids. The chain recombines TRBV5-5 with TRBJ1-2; TRBD1 is a possible D gene (5 bases). The source material was PBMCs. This receptor was taken from a man aged 50-60 years with lung cancer. The CDR3 here is CASSPPGLDYGYTF. As DNA, the CDR3 is TGTGCCAGCAGCCCCCCGGGGCTCGACTATGGCTACACCTTC.